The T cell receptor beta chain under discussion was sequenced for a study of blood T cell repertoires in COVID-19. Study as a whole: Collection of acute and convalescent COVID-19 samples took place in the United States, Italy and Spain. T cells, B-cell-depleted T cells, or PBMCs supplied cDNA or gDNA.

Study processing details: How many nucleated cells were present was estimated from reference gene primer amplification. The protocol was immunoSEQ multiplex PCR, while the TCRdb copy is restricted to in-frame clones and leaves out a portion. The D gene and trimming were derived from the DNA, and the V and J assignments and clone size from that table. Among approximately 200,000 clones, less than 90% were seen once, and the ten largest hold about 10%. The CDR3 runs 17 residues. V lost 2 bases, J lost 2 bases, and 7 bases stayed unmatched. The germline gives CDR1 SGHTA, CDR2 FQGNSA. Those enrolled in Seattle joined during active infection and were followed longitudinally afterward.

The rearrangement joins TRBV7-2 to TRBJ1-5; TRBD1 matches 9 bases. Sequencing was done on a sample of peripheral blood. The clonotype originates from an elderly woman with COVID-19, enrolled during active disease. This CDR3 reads CASSLRTGGLGNQPQHF. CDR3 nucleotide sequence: TGTGCCAGCAGCTTAAGAACAGGGGGCTTAGGCAATCAGCCCCAGCATTTT.